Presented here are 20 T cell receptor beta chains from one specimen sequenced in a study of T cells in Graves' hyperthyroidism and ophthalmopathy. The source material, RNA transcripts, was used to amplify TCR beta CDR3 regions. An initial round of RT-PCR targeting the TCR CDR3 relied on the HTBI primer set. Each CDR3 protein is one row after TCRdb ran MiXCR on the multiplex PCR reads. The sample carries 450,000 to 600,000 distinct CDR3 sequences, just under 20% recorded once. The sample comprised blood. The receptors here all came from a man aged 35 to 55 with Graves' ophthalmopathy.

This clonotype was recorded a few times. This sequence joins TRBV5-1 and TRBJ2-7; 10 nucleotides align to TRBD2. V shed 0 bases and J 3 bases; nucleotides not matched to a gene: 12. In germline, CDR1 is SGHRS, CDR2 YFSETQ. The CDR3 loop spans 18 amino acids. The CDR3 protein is CASSLDAAGTSVFYEQYF. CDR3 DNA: TGCGCCAGCAGCTTGGACGCGGCGGGGACTAGCGTTTTCTACGAGCAGTACTTC.

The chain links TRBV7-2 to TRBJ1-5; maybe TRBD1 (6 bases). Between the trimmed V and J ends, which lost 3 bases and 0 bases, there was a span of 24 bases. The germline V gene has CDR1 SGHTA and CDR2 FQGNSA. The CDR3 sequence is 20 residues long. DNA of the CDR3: TGTGCCAGCAGCTTGGGGTCAACCGGGACAACTTTATATAGCAATCAGCCCCAGCATTTT. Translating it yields CASSLGSTGTTLYSNQPQHF. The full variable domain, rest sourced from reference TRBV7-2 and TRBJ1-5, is GAGVSQSPSNKVTEKGKDVELRCDPISGHTALYWYRQSLGQGLEFLIYFQGNSAPDKSGLPSDRFSAERTGGSVSTLTIQRTQQEDSAVYLCASSLGSTGTTLYSNQPQHFGDGTRLSIL.

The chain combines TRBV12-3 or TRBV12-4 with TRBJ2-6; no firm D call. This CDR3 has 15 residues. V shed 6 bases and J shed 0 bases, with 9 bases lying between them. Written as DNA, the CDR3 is TGTGCCAGCAGCAGAGGTGACTCTGGGGCCAACGTCCTGACTTTC. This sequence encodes CASSRGDSGANVLTF.

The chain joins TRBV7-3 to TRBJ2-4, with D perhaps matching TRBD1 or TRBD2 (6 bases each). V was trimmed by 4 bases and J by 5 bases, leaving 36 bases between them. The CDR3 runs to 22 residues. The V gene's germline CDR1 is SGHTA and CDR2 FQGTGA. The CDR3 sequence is CASSSPKRGVTHGHDKENIQYF. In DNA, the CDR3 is TGTGCCAGCAGCTCACCAAAGAGGGGGGTAACCCATGGCCATGATAAAGAAAACATTCAGTACTTC.

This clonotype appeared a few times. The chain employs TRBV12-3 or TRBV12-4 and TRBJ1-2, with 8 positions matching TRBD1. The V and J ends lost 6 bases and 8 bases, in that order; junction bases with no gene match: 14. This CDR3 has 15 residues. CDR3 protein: CASRVTARGHGGYTF. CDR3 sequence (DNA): TGTGCCAGCAGAGTAACGGCCAGGGGGCACGGAGGCTACACCTTC.

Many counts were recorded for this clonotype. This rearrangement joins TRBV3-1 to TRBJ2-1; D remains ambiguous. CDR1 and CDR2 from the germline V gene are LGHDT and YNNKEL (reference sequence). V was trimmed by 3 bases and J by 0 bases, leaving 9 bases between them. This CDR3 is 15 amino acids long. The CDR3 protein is CASSQNFNSYNEQFF. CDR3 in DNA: TGTGCCAGCAGCCAGAACTTTAACTCCTACAATGAGCAGTTCTTC.

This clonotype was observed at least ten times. Here the CDR3 DNA reads TGTGCCAGCTCACAAGCCGGGACAGCGTCCTACGAGCAGTACTTC. Protein product: CASSQAGTASYEQYF. J is TRBJ2-7 and V is TRBV18; TRBD1 matches 7 bases. CDR1 is KGHSH and CDR2 is LQKENI in the germline V gene. The CDR3 extends over 15 amino acids. V was pared by 4 bases and J by 1 base, with 7 bases of the junction left unmatched.

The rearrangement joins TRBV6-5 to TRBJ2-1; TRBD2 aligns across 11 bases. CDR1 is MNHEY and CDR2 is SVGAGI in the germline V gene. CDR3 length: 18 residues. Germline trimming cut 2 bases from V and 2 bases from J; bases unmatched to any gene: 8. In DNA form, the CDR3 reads TGTGCCAGCAGTTACGAAGGACTAGCGGGCCGGCCCTACAATGAGCAGTTCTTC. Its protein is CASSYEGLAGRPYNEQFF.

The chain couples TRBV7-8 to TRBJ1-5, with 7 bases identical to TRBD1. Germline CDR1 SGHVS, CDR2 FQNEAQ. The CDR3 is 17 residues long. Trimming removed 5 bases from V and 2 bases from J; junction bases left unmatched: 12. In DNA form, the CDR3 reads TGTGCCAGCAGCACCCGAGACAGGGAATTTGGCAATCAGCCCCAGCATTTT. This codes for CASSTRDREFGNQPQHF.

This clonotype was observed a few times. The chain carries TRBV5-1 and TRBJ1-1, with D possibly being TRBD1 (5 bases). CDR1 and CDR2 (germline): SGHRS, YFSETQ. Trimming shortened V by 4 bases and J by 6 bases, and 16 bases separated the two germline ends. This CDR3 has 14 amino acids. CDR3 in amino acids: CASSLSGGLAEAFF. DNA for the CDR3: TGCGCCAGCAGCCTGTCGGGGGGACTAGCTGAAGCTTTCTTT. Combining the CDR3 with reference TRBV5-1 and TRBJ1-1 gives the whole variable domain KAGVTQTPRYLIKTRGQQVTLSCSPISGHRSVSWYQQTPGQGLQFLFEYFSETQRNKGNFPGRFSGRQFSNSRSEMNVSTLELGDSALYLCASSLSGGLAEAFFGQGTRLTVV.

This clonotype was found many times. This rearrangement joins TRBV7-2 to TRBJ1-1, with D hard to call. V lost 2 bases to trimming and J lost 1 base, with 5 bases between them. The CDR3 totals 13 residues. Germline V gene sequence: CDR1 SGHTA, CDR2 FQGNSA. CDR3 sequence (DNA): TGTGCCAGCAGCTTATATGAGAACACTGAAGCTTTCTTT. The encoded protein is CASSLYENTEAFF.

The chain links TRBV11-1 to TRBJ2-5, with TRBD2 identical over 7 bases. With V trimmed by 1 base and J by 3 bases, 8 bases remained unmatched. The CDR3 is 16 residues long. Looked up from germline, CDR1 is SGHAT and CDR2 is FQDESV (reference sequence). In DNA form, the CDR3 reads TGTGCCAGCAGCTTAGGGGAAAGGGGAGGGGAAGAGACCCAGTACTTC. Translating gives CASSLGERGGEETQYF.

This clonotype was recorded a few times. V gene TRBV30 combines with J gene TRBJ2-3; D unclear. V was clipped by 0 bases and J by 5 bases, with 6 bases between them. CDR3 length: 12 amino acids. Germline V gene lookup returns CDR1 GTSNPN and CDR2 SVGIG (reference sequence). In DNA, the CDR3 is TGTGCCTGGAGTGTACTGGAAGATACGCAGTATTTT. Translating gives CAWSVLEDTQYF.

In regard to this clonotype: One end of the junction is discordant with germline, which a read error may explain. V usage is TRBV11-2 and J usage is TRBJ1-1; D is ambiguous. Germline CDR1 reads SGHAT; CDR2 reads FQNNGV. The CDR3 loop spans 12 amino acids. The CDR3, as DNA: TGTGCCATCAGCTTCCGTACGTCTGAAGCTTTCTTT. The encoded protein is CAISFRTSEAFF.

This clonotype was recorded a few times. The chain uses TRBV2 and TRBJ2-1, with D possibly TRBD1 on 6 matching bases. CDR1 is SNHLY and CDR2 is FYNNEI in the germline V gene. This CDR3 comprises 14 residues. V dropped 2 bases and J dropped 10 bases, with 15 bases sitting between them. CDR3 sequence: CASSESTGNSEQFF. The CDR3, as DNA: TGTGCCAGCAGTGAAAGTACAGGGAATTCCGAGCAGTTCTTC. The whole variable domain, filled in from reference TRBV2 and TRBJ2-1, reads EPEVTQTPSHQVTQMGQEVILRCVPISNHLYFYWYRQILGQKVEFLVSFYNNEISEKSEIFDDQFSVERPDGSNFTLKIRSTKLEDSAMYFCASSESTGNSEQFFGPGTRLTVL.

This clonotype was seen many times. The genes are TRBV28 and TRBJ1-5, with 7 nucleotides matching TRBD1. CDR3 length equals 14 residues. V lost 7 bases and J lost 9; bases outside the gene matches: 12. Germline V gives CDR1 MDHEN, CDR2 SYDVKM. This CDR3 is CASTLRGGDRPQHF. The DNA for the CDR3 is TGTGCCAGCACTCTCAGGGGGGGGGATCGGCCCCAGCATTTT.

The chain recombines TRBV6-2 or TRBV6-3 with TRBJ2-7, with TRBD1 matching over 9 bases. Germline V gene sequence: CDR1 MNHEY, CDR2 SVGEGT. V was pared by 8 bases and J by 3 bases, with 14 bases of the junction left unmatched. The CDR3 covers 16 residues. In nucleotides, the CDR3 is TGTGCCAGCCATTCTGGAGGCCAGGGACAGGGCTACGAGCAGTACTTC. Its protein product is CASHSGGQGQGYEQYF.

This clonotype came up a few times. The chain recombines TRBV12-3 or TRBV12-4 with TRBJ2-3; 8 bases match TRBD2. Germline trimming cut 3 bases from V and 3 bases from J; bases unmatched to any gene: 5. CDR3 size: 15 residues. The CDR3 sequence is CASSFKGGGTDTQYF. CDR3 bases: TGTGCCAGCAGTTTTAAAGGCGGGGGGACAGATACGCAGTATTTT.

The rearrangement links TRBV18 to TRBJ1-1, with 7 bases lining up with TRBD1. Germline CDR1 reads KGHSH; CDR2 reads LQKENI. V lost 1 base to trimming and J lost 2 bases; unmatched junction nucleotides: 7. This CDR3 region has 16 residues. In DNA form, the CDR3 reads TGTGCCAGCTCACCACTATCGGGACAGATAAACACTGAAGCTTTCTTT. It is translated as CASSPLSGQINTEAFF.

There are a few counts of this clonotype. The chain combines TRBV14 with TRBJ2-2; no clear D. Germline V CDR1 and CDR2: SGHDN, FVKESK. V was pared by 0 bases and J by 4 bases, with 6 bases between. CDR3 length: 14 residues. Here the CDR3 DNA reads TGTGCCAGCAGCCAAGACAGAGTCACCGGGGAGCTGTTTTTT. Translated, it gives CASSQDRVTGELFF.